These T cell receptor beta chains were read from a single sample in a study of shared clonotypes between healthy human individuals. The table came from immunoSEQ multiplex PCR; TCRdb's copy has only in-frame clones and leaves some out. The sample consists of 800,000 to 950,000 clones, 96% of them appearing once. Sequencing was performed on naive CD8+ T cells sorted from blood. The receptors come from a man aged 25-45 years in good health. The CDR3 runs from the conserved cysteine through the conserved F or W. D genes are given only for firm matches. Some rows mark clone size as missing; the rest say once, few, many or name a class of expanded clone.

d_gene: .; v_gene: TRBV5-4; abundance: .; j_gene: TRBJ2-1; CDR3aa: CASSVGGRDEQFF; CDR3nt: TGTGCCAGCAGCGTCGGGGGAAGGGATGAGCAGTTCTTC
d_gene: .; v_gene: TRBV2; abundance: .; j_gene: TRBJ2-2; CDR3aa: CASSPGLGELFF; CDR3nt: TGTGCCAGCTCACCGGGCCTCGGGGAGCTGTTTTTT
d_gene: .; v_gene: TRBV4-1; abundance: .; j_gene: TRBJ2-1; CDR3aa: CASRLARAPIYNEQFF; CDR3nt: TGCGCCAGCAGGCTAGCGCGGGCTCCTATATACAATGAGCAGTTCTTC
d_gene: TRBD1; v_gene: TRBV9; abundance: .; j_gene: TRBJ2-1; CDR3aa: CASSLTGGRGNEQFF; CDR3nt: TGTGCCAGCAGCCTTACAGGGGGACGCGGCAATGAGCAGTTCTTC
d_gene: .; v_gene: TRBV11-1; abundance: .; j_gene: TRBJ2-2; CDR3aa: CASSLALPGELFF; CDR3nt: TGTGCCAGCAGCTTAGCGTTACCCGGGGAGCTGTTTTTT
d_gene: .; v_gene: TRBV11-2; abundance: .; j_gene: TRBJ2-7; CDR3aa: CASSSKPASHYEQYF; CDR3nt: TGTGCCAGCAGCTCTAAGCCGGCTTCCCACTACGAGCAGTACTTC
d_gene: .; v_gene: TRBV27; abundance: .; j_gene: TRBJ2-7; CDR3aa: CASSPSVREQYF; CDR3nt: TGTGCCAGCAGTCCTTCCGTGCGGGAGCAGTACTTC
d_gene: .; v_gene: TRBV14; abundance: .; j_gene: TRBJ1-2; CDR3aa: CASSQDWGYGYTF; CDR3nt: TGTGCCAGCAGCCAAGATTGGGGCTATGGCTACACCTTC
d_gene: TRBD1; v_gene: TRBV28; abundance: .; j_gene: TRBJ2-7; CDR3aa: CASSSSGTGREYEQYF; CDR3nt: TGTGCCAGCAGTTCCTCCGGGACAGGTCGGGAGTACGAGCAGTACTTC
d_gene: .; v_gene: TRBV5-4; abundance: .; j_gene: TRBJ1-2; CDR3aa: CASSSGLDRYDYGYTF; CDR3nt: TGTGCCAGCAGCAGTGGACTGGACCGATACGACTATGGCTACACCTTC
d_gene: .; v_gene: TRBV4-1; abundance: .; j_gene: TRBJ1-4; CDR3aa: CASSPPQEVGVDEKLFF; CDR3nt: TGCGCCAGCAGCCCCCCCCAGGAGGTGGGAGTTGATGAAAAACTGTTTTTT
d_gene: TRBD1; v_gene: TRBV28; abundance: .; j_gene: TRBJ1-1; CDR3aa: CASSLSGTADHPGDTEAFF; CDR3nt: TGTGCCAGCAGCCTATCCGGGACAGCGGACCATCCAGGGGACACTGAAGCTTTCTTT
d_gene: TRBD2; v_gene: TRBV19; abundance: .; j_gene: TRBJ2-2; CDR3aa: CASSRPGLAGSTGELFF; CDR3nt: TGTGCCAGTAGTAGACCGGGACTAGCGGGAAGCACCGGGGAGCTGTTTTTT
d_gene: TRBD1; v_gene: TRBV2; abundance: .; j_gene: TRBJ1-2; CDR3aa: CASSDRDRRANYGYTF; CDR3nt: TGTGCCAGCAGTGATCGGGACAGGAGAGCTAACTATGGCTACACCTTC
d_gene: .; v_gene: TRBV5-1; abundance: .; j_gene: TRBJ2-3; CDR3aa: CASSEVVPDTQYF; CDR3nt: TGCGCCAGCAGCGAAGTTGTCCCAGATACGCAGTATTTT
d_gene: .; v_gene: TRBV5-6; abundance: once; j_gene: TRBJ2-7; CDR3aa: CASSPQGREQYF; CDR3nt: TGTGCCAGCAGCCCTCAGGGAAGGGAGCAGTACTTC
d_gene: TRBD1; v_gene: TRBV5-4; abundance: .; j_gene: TRBJ2-5; CDR3aa: CASSFMAGGRETQYF; CDR3nt: TGTGCCAGCAGCTTTATGGCAGGGGGTCGGGAGACCCAGTACTTC
d_gene: .; v_gene: TRBV9; abundance: .; j_gene: TRBJ2-1; CDR3aa: CASSYREVMSNEQFF; CDR3nt: TGTGCCAGCAGTTACAGGGAGGTAATGAGCAATGAGCAGTTCTTC
d_gene: TRBD1; v_gene: TRBV18; abundance: once; j_gene: TRBJ2-7; CDR3aa: CASSTRDSSYEQYF; CDR3nt: TGTGCCAGCTCAACCCGGGACAGCTCCTACGAGCAGTACTTC
d_gene: .; v_gene: TRBV7-3; abundance: .; j_gene: TRBJ1-5; CDR3aa: CASSLTNTQPQHF; CDR3nt: TGTGCCAGCAGCTTAACGAATACCCAGCCCCAGCATTTT
d_gene: .; v_gene: TRBV7-9; abundance: once; j_gene: TRBJ2-1; CDR3aa: CATRGSVIEQFF; CDR3nt: TGTGCCACCCGAGGGTCGGTCATTGAGCAGTTCTTC
d_gene: TRBD1; v_gene: TRBV11-2; abundance: .; j_gene: TRBJ2-1; CDR3aa: CASSFTGQNNEQFF; CDR3nt: TGTGCCAGCAGCTTTACGGGACAGAACAATGAGCAGTTCTTC
d_gene: .; v_gene: TRBV15; abundance: .; j_gene: TRBJ2-3; CDR3aa: CATSSPVFGTDTQYF; CDR3nt: TGTGCCACCAGCAGCCCAGTTTTCGGCACAGATACGCAGTATTTT
d_gene: .; v_gene: TRBV9; abundance: .; j_gene: TRBJ2-5; CDR3aa: CASSVAGSQETQYF; CDR3nt: TGTGCCAGCAGCGTAGCTGGCAGCCAAGAGACCCAGTACTTC
d_gene: TRBD1; v_gene: TRBV12-5; abundance: .; j_gene: TRBJ1-1; CDR3aa: CASAYSGGEAFF; CDR3nt: TGTGCTAGTGCCTATTCAGGGGGGGAAGCTTTCTTT
d_gene: .; v_gene: TRBV7-2; abundance: .; j_gene: TRBJ2-5; CDR3aa: CASSLGRWRETQYF; CDR3nt: TGTGCCAGCAGCTTAGGGAGATGGCGGGAGACCCAGTACTTC
d_gene: .; v_gene: TRBV27; abundance: .; j_gene: TRBJ2-7; CDR3aa: CASSLSIGTPYEQYF; CDR3nt: TGTGCCAGCAGTTTATCTATCGGGACTCCCTACGAGCAGTACTTC
d_gene: .; v_gene: TRBV29-1; abundance: .; j_gene: TRBJ2-7; CDR3aa: CSVEASGTPSYEQYF; CDR3nt: TGCAGCGTTGAAGCGTCCGGGACACCCTCCTACGAGCAGTACTTC
d_gene: .; v_gene: TRBV2; abundance: .; j_gene: TRBJ2-7; CDR3aa: CASRGRMYEQYF; CDR3nt: TGTGCCAGCAGGGGGCGCATGTACGAGCAGTACTTC
d_gene: .; v_gene: TRBV28; abundance: .; j_gene: TRBJ1-4; CDR3aa: CASSLSGWEKLFF; CDR3nt: TGTGCCAGCAGTCTTTCAGGGTGGGAAAAACTGTTTTTT
d_gene: .; v_gene: TRBV28; abundance: .; j_gene: TRBJ2-1; CDR3aa: CASTRAPKNEQFF; CDR3nt: TGTGCCAGCACGAGGGCTCCCAAAAATGAGCAGTTCTTC
d_gene: .; v_gene: TRBV19; abundance: .; j_gene: TRBJ2-7; CDR3aa: CASSSGSFYEQYF; CDR3nt: TGTGCCAGTAGTAGTGGTTCATTCTACGAGCAGTACTTC
d_gene: TRBD1; v_gene: TRBV19; abundance: .; j_gene: TRBJ2-7; CDR3aa: CASSIVTGGADEQYF; CDR3nt: TGTGCCAGTAGTATCGTAACAGGGGGCGCAGACGAGCAGTACTTC
d_gene: .; v_gene: TRBV4-2; abundance: .; j_gene: TRBJ1-1; CDR3aa: CASIGSRELGGSTEAFF; CDR3nt: TGTGCCAGCATCGGGTCCCGGGAGTTAGGGGGGAGCACTGAAGCTTTCTTT
d_gene: .; v_gene: TRBV7-6; abundance: .; j_gene: TRBJ1-1; CDR3aa: CASSSFRTEAFF; CDR3nt: TGTGCCAGCAGCTCCTTTCGGACTGAAGCTTTCTTT
d_gene: .; v_gene: TRBV30; abundance: .; j_gene: TRBJ2-5; CDR3aa: CAWTSVAIQETQYF; CDR3nt: TGTGCCTGGACCTCTGTAGCGATCCAAGAGACCCAGTACTTC
d_gene: .; v_gene: TRBV27; abundance: .; j_gene: TRBJ2-7; CDR3aa: CAGGPTGHYEQYF; CDR3nt: TGTGCCGGAGGCCCGACAGGCCACTACGAGCAGTACTTC
d_gene: .; v_gene: TRBV27; abundance: .; j_gene: TRBJ2-3; CDR3aa: CASFTDTQYF; CDR3nt: TGTGCCAGTTTCACAGATACGCAGTATTTT
d_gene: TRBD2; v_gene: TRBV2; abundance: once; j_gene: TRBJ2-1; CDR3aa: CASSEFLAGVDEQFF; CDR3nt: TGTGCCAGCAGTGAATTTCTAGCGGGTGTCGATGAGCAGTTCTTC
d_gene: .; v_gene: TRBV11-2; abundance: .; j_gene: TRBJ2-7; CDR3aa: CASSRAVASAYEQYF; CDR3nt: TGTGCCAGCAGCCGGGCGGTAGCCAGTGCCTACGAGCAGTACTTC
d_gene: .; v_gene: TRBV7-9; abundance: .; j_gene: TRBJ2-1; CDR3aa: CASSSILSGTILHEQFF; CDR3nt: TGTGCCAGCAGCTCGATCCTTTCTGGGACGATACTCCATGAGCAGTTCTTC
d_gene: .; v_gene: TRBV5-6; abundance: .; j_gene: TRBJ2-5; CDR3aa: CASSLRGHWETQYF; CDR3nt: TGTGCCAGCAGCTTGAGAGGGCACTGGGAGACCCAGTACTTC
d_gene: .; v_gene: TRBV7-9; abundance: .; j_gene: TRBJ2-1; CDR3aa: CASSADLNNEQFF; CDR3nt: TGTGCCAGCAGCGCCGACTTAAACAATGAGCAGTTCTTC
d_gene: .; v_gene: TRBV5-4; abundance: .; j_gene: TRBJ2-7; CDR3aa: CASSFGTYEQYF; CDR3nt: TGTGCCAGCAGCTTTGGGACCTACGAGCAGTACTTC
d_gene: .; v_gene: TRBV27; abundance: .; j_gene: TRBJ1-4; CDR3aa: CASSPEGHADHEKLFF; CDR3nt: TGTGCCAGCAGTCCGGAGGGACACGCGGATCATGAAAAACTGTTTTTT
d_gene: .; v_gene: TRBV5-1; abundance: .; j_gene: TRBJ2-2; CDR3aa: CASSLAQGNTGELFF; CDR3nt: TGCGCCAGCAGCTTGGCTCAGGGAAACACCGGGGAGCTGTTTTTT